These 10 T cell receptor beta chains were all obtained from the same sample, sequenced in a study of post-analysis software for immune sequencing data. Study-level results: TRBV segments more frequent in patients than in controls numbered roughly 5 and included TRBV5-6, TRBV5-1 and TRBV20-1.

No antigen is known for these receptors. Incorporated into the TCR beta cDNA libraries were unique molecular identifiers, which served to reduce PCR and sequencing biases. Each CDR3 protein is one row after TCRdb ran MiXCR on the PCR reads. This sample has around 700,000 distinct CDR3 sequences, with 55% to 60% found just once. Sequencing input: blood. Every receptor here comes from a girl aged 2-10 years with multiple sclerosis.

The chain links TRBV29-1 to TRBJ1-2; D not certain. CDR3 length equals 15 residues. Germline V gene sequence: CDR1 SQVTM, CDR2 ANQGSEA. V was clipped by 5 bases and J by 2 bases, with 18 bases between them. CDR3 nucleotide sequence: TGCAGCGTTTACCCTCGGCTCGTCTTGAACTATGGCTACACCTTC. It yields the protein CSVYPRLVLNYGYTF.

The chain combines TRBV6-5 with TRBJ2-4, with 7 bases identical to TRBD2. This CDR3 comprises 13 residues. Germline-derived CDR1 and CDR2 are MNHEY and SVGAGI. The ends lost 6 bases at V and 5 bases at J; junction bases unmatched: 4. CDR3 coding DNA: TGTGCCAGCAGATTACGGGGGGAAAACATTCAGTACTTC. Its translation: CASRLRGENIQYF.

The chain links TRBV15 to TRBJ2-1, with 11 bases aligning to TRBD1. This CDR3 has 15 residues. Germline V CDR1 and CDR2: LNHNV, YYDKDF (reference sequence). V trimming: 5 bases; J trimming: 9 bases; junction bases outside the gene matches: 9. CDR3: CATSAGTGGGGEQFF. CDR3 bases: TGTGCCACCAGCGCAGGGACAGGGGGAGGGGGTGAGCAGTTCTTC. The full variable domain, rest sourced from reference TRBV15 and TRBJ2-1, is DAMVIQNPRYQVTQFGKPVTLSCSQTLNHNVMYWYQQKSSQAPKLLFHYYDKDFNNEADTPDNFQSRRPNTSFCFLDIRSPGLGDTAMYLCATSAGTGGGGEQFFGPGTRLTVL.

The chain links TRBV7-3 to TRBJ2-3; possible D gene TRBD2, 6 bases. The CDR3 contains 16 residues. V shed 5 bases and J shed 2 bases, with 17 bases lying between them. Germline assignment: CDR1 SGHTA and CDR2 FQGTGA. The CDR3 here is CASSALGAGNTDTQYF. As DNA, the CDR3 is TGTGCCAGCAGCGCTCTAGGCGCGGGGAACACAGATACGCAGTATTTT.

The genes are TRBV12-3 or TRBV12-4 and TRBJ1-2, with D possibly TRBD1 on 5 matching bases. CDR3 size: 14 residues. Trimming stripped 10 bases from V and 7 bases from J, with 22 bases between. The CDR3 DNA is TGTGCCACCACGGGGGGGGGTACGTTCGGTGGCTACACCTTC. Translating gives CATTGGGTFGGYTF.

This clonotype came up once. The J gene is TRBJ2-7, the V gene TRBV13, with 7 bases that match TRBD1. J was trimmed by 1 base and V by 5 bases; bases with no gene match: 5. The germline V gene has CDR1 PRHDT and CDR2 FYEKMQ (reference sequence). The CDR3 consists of 14 residues. The CDR3 here is CASSQGDKSYEQYF. CDR3 coding DNA: TGTGCCAGCAGCCAGGGGGACAAATCCTACGAGCAGTACTTC.

This clonotype was seen just once. V usage is TRBV7-6 and J usage is TRBJ2-3; no clear D gene. In germline, CDR1 is SGHVS, CDR2 FNYEAQ. Trimming stripped 5 bases from V and 3 bases from J, with 9 bases between. The CDR3 consists of 13 residues. For the CDR3, the DNA is TGTGCCAGCAGCCGAAGTCGGACAGATACGCAGTATTTT. Translation gives CASSRSRTDTQYF. Full variable domain (outside the CDR3, taken from reference TRBV7-6 and TRBJ2-3): GAGVSQSPRYKVTKRGQDVALRCDPISGHVSLYWYRQALGQGPEFLTYFNYEAQQDKSGLPNDRFSAERPEGSISTLTIQRTEQRDSAMYRCASSRSRTDTQYFGPGTRLTVL.

This clonotype has more than one count but fewer than ten. This sequence joins TRBV29-1 and TRBJ2-1; 8 nucleotides match TRBD2. The V gene end was trimmed by 6 bases and the J gene end by 0 bases; junction bases not matched to a gene: 10. CDR1 is SQVTM, CDR2 ANQGSEA, per germline. This CDR3 spans 16 amino acids. CDR3 bases: TGCAGCGTGACCTCGGCGGGAGGTCTCTCCTACAATGAGCAGTTCTTC. Its protein is CSVTSAGGLSYNEQFF.

The chain uses TRBV29-1 and TRBJ2-1, with D maybe TRBD2 (5 bases). V was cut by 7 bases and J by 8 bases, with 24 bases left in between. The CDR3 totals 15 residues. The germline gives CDR1 SQVTM, CDR2 ANQGSEA. The CDR3 region is CSAGVPSAVWDEQFF. DNA of the CDR3: TGCAGCGCCGGGGTTCCAAGTGCCGTATGGGATGAGCAGTTCTTC.

This sequence joins TRBV6-5 and TRBJ2-5; TRBD2 agrees at 10 bases. This CDR3 has 15 amino acids. The V gene end was trimmed by 6 bases and the J gene end by 0 bases; junction bases not matched to a gene: 4. Germline V gene data show CDR1 as MNHEY and CDR2 as SVGAGI. As DNA, the CDR3 is TGTGCCAGCAGCTGGGGACTAGCGAACCAAGAGACCCAGTACTTC. Protein sequence: CASSWGLANQETQYF.